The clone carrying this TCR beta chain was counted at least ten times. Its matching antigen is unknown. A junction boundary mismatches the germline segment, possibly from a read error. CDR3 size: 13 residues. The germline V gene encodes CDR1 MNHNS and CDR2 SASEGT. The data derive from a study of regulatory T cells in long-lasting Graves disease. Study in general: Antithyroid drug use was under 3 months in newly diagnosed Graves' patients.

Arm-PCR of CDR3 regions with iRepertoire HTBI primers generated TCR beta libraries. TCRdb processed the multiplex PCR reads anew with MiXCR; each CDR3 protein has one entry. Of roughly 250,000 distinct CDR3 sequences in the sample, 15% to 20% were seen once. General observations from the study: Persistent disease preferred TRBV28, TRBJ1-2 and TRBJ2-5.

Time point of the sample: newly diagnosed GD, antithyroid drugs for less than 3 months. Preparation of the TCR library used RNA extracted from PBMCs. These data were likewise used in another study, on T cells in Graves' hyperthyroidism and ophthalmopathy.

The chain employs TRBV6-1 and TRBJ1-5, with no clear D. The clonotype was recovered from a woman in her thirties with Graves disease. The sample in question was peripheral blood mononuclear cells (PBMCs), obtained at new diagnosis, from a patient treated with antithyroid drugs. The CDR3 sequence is CASREGSNQPQHF. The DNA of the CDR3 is TGTGCCAGCAGGGAAGGGAGCAATCAGCCCCAGCATTTT.